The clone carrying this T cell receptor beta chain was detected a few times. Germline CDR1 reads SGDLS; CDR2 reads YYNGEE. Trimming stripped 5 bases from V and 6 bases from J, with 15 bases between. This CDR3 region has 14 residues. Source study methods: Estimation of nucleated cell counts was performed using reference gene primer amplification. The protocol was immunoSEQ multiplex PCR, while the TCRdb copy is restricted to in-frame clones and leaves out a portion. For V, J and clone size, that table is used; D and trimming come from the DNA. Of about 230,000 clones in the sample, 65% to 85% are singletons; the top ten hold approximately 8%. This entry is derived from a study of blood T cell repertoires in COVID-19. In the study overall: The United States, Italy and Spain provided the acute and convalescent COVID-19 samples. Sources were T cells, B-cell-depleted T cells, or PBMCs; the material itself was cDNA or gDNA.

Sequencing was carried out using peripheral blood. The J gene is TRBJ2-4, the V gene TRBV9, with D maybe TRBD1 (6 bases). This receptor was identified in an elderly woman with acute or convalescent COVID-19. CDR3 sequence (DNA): TGTGCCAGCAGTCCAGGGGTATTGGGAAACATTCAGTACTTC. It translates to CASSPGVLGNIQYF.